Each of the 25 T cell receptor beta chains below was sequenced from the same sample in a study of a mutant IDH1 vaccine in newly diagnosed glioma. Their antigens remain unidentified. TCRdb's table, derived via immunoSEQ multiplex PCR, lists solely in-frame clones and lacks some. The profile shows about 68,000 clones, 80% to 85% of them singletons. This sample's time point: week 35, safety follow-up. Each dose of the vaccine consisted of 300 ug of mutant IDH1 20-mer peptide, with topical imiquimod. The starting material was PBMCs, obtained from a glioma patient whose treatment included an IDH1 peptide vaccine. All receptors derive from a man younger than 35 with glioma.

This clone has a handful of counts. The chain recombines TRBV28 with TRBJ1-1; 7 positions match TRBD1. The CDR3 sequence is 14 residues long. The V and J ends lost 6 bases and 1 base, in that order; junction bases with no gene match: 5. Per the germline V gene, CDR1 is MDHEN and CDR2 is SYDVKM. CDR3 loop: CASSPGTANTEAFF. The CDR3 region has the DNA TGTGCCAGCAGCCCCGGGACAGCGAACACTGAAGCTTTCTTT.

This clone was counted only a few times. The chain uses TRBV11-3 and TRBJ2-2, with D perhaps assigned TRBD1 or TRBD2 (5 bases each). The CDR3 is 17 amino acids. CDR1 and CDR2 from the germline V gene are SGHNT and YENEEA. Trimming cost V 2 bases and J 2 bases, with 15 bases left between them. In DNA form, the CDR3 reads TGTGCCAGCAGCTTATGGAGTGGGGGTGATAACACCGGGGAGCTGTTTTTT. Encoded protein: CASSLWSGGDNTGELFF.

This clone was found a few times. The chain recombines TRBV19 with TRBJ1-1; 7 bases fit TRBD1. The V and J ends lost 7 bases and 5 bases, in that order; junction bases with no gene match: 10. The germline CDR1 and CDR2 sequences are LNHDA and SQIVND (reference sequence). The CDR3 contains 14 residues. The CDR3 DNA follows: TGTGCCAGTAACCATGGTACAGGGGTTACTGAAGCTTTCTTT. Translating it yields CASNHGTGVTEAFF.

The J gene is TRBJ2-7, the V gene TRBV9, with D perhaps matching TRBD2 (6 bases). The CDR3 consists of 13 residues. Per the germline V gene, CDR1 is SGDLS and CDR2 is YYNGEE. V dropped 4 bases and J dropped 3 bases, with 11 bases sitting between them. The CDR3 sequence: CASSPLGGYEQYF. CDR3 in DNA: TGTGCCAGCAGCCCTTTGGGAGGCTACGAGCAGTACTTC.

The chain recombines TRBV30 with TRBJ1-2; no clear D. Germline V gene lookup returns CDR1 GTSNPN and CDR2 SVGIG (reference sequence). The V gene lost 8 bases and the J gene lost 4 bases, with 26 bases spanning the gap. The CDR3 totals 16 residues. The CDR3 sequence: CAMRVPRRFMTYGYTF. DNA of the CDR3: TGTGCCATGCGCGTCCCTAGAAGGTTCATGACCTATGGCTACACCTTC.

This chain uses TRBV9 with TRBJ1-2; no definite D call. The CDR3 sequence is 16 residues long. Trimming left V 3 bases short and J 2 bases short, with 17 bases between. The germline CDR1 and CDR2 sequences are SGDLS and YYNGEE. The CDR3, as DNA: TGTGCCAGCAGCGACCTCATTCGGGGAGACAACTATGGCTACACCTTC. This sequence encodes CASSDLIRGDNYGYTF. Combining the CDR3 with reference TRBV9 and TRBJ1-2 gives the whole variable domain DSGVTQTPKHLITATGQRVTLRCSPRSGDLSVYWYQQSLDQGLQFLIQYYNGEERAKGNILERFSAQQFPDLHSELNLSSLELGDSALYFCASSDLIRGDNYGYTFGSGTRLTVV.

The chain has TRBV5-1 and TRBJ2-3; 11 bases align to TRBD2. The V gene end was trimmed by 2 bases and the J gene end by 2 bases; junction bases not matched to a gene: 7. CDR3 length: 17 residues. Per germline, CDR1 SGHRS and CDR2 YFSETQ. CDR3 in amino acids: CASSLNVAGGNTDTQYF. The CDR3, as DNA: TGCGCCAGCAGCTTAAACGTAGCGGGGGGGAACACAGATACGCAGTATTTT.

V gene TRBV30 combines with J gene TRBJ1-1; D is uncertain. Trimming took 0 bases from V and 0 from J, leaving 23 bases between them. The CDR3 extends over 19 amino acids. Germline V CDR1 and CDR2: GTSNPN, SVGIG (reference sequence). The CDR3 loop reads CAWSVKQVGWVFLNTEAFF. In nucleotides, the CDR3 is TGTGCCTGGAGTGTAAAGCAAGTGGGGTGGGTATTTCTGAACACTGAAGCTTTCTTT.

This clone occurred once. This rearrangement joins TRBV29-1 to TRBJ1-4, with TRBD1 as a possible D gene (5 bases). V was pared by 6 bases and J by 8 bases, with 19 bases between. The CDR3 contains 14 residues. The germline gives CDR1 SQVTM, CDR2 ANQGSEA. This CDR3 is CSVPGTHRSEKLFF. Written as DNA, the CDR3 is TGCAGCGTGCCCGGGACCCACCGGTCGGAAAAACTGTTTTTT.

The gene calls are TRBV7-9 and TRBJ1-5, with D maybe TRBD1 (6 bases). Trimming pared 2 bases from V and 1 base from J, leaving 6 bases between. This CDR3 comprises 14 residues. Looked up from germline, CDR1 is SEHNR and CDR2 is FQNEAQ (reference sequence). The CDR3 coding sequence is TGTGCCAGCAGCTTAAGGGGGAGCAATCAGCCCCAGCATTTT. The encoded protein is CASSLRGSNQPQHF.

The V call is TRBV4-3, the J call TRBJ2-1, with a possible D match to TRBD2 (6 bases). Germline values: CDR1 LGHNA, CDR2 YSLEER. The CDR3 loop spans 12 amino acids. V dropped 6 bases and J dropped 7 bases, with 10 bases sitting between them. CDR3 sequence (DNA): TGCGCCAGCAGGCTCGGGAGAAATGAGCAGTTCTTC. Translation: CASRLGRNEQFF.

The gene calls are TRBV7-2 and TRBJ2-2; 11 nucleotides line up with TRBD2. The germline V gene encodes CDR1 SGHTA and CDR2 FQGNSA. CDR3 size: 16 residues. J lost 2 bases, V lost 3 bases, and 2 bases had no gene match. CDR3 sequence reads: CASSFSGRANTGELFF. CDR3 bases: TGTGCCAGCAGCTTTAGCGGGAGGGCAAACACCGGGGAGCTGTTTTTT. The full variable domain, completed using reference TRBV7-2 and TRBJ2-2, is GAGVSQSPSNKVTEKGKDVELRCDPISGHTALYWYRQSLGQGLEFLIYFQGNSAPDKSGLPSDRFSAERTGGSVSTLTIQRTQQEDSAVYLCASSFSGRANTGELFFGEGSRLTVL.

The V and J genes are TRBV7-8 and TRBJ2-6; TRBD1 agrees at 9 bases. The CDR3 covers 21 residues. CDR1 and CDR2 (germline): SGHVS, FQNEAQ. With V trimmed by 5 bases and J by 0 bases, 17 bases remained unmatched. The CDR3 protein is CASSRATGPGQGSSGANVLTF. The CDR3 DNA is TGTGCCAGCAGCCGCGCCACCGGTCCGGGACAGGGATCCTCTGGGGCCAACGTCCTGACTTTC.

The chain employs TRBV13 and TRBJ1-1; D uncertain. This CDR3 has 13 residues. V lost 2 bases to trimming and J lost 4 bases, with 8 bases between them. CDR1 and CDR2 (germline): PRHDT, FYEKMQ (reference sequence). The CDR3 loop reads CASSLWDGTEAFF. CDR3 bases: TGTGCCAGCAGCTTATGGGATGGCACTGAAGCTTTCTTT.

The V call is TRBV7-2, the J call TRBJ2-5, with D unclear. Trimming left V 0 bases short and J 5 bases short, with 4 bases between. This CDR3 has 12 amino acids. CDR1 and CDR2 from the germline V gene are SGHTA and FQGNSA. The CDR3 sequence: CASSLARETQYF. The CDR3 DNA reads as TGTGCCAGCAGCTTAGCGAGGGAGACCCAGTACTTC.

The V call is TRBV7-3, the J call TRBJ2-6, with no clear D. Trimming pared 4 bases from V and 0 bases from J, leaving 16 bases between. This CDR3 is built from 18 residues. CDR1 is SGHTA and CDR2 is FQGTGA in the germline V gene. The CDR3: CASSSSSPIFSGANVLTF. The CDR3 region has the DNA TGTGCCAGCAGCTCGTCGTCCCCAATCTTCTCTGGGGCCAACGTCCTGACTTTC.

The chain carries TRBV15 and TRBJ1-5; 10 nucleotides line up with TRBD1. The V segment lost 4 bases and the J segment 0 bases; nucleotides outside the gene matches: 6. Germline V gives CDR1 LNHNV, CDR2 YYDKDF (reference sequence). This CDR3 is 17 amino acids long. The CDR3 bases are TGTGCCACCAGCACGCCGGACAGGGGGAATAGCAATCAGCCCCAGCATTTT. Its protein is CATSTPDRGNSNQPQHF.

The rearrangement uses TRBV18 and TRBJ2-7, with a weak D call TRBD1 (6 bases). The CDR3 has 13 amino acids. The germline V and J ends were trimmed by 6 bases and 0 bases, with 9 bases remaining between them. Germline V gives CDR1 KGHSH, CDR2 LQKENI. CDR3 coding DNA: TGTGCCAGCTCCCCCAGGGGCTCCTACGAGCAGTACTTC. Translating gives CASSPRGSYEQYF.

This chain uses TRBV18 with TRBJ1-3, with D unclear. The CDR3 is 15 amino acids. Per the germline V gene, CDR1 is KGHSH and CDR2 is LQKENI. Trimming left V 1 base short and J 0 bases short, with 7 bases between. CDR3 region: CASSPRQASGNTIYF. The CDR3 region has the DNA TGTGCCAGCTCACCACGGCAGGCCTCTGGAAACACCATATATTTT.

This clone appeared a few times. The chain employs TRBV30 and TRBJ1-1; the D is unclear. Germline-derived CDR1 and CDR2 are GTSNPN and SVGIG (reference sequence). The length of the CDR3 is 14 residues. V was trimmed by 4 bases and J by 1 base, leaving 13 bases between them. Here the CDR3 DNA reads TGTGCCTGGATTCGATCATGGCGGAACACTGAAGCTTTCTTT. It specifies CAWIRSWRNTEAFF.

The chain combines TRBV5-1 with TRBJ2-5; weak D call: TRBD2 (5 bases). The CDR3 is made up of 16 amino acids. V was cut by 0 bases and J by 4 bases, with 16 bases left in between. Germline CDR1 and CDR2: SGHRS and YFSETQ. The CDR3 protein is CASSLERVRAGETQYF. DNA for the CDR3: TGCGCCAGCAGCTTGGAGAGAGTCCGGGCGGGAGAGACCCAGTACTTC.

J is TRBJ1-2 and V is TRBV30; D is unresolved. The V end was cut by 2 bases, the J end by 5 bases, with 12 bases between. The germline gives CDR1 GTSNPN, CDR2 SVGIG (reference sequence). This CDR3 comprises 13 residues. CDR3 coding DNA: TGTGCCTGGAGTAGAAGGCCCCGTTATGGCTACACCTTC. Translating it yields CAWSRRPRYGYTF.

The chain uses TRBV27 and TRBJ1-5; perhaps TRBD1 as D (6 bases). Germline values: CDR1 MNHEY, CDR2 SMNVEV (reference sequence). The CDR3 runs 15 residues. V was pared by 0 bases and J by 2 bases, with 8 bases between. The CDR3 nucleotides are TGTGCCAGCAGTTTATCACAGGGAGGCAATCAGCCCCAGCATTTT. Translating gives CASSLSQGGNQPQHF.

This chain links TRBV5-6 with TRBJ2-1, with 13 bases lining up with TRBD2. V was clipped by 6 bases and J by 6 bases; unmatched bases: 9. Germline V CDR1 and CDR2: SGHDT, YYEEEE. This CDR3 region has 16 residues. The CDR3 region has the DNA TGTGCCAGCACCTCGGATACTAGCGGGGGGGCCAATGAGCAGTTCTTC. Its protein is CASTSDTSGGANEQFF.

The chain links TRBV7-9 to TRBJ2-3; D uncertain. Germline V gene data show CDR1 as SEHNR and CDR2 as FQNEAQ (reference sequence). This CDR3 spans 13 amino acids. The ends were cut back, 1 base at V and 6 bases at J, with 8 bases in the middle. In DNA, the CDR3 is TGTGCCAGCAGCTTAGTAGTAGAGGATACGCAGTATTTT. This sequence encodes CASSLVVEDTQYF.